This T cell receptor (beta chain) was identified during a study of blood T cell repertoires in COVID-19. Authors' analysis steps: Amplification with reference gene primers provided the estimates of nucleated cell counts. Profiled with immunoSEQ multiplex PCR; TCRdb holds only in-frame clones, not every one. V and J calls plus clone size are reproduced from that table; the DNA served to infer D and trimming. The table has under 450,000 clones, about 90% seen once. The count of this clone is one. Participants came from roughly 24 US areas, aged about 18 to 89 years. This CDR3 contains 14 residues. Germline V gene data show CDR1 as SGHAT and CDR2 as FQNNGV. The V end was cut by 5 bases, the J end by 0 bases, with 10 bases between.

The sequence was obtained from a woman in her thirties who had recovered from COVID-19. The rearrangement uses TRBV11-2 and TRBJ1-2; D remains ambiguous. Source material: PBMCs or T cells enriched from blood (not recorded which). Here the CDR3 DNA reads TGTGCCAGCAGCGCCCAGGTAGCTAACTATGGCTACACCTTC. This encodes CASSAQVANYGYTF.